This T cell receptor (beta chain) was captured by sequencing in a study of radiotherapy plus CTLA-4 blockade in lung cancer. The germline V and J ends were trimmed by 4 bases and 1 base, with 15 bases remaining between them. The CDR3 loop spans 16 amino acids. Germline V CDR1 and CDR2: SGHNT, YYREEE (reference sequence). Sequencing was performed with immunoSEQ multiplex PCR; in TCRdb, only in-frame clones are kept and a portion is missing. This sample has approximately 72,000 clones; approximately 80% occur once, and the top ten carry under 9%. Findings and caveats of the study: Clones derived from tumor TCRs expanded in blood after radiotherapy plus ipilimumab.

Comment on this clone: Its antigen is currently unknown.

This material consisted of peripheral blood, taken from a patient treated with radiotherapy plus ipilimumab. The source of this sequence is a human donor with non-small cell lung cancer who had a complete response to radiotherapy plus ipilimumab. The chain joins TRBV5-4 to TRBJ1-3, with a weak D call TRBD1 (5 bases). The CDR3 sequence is CASSRGPSASGNTIYF. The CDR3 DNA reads TGTGCCAGCAGCCGGGGACCCTCGGCTTCTGGAAACACCATATATTTT.